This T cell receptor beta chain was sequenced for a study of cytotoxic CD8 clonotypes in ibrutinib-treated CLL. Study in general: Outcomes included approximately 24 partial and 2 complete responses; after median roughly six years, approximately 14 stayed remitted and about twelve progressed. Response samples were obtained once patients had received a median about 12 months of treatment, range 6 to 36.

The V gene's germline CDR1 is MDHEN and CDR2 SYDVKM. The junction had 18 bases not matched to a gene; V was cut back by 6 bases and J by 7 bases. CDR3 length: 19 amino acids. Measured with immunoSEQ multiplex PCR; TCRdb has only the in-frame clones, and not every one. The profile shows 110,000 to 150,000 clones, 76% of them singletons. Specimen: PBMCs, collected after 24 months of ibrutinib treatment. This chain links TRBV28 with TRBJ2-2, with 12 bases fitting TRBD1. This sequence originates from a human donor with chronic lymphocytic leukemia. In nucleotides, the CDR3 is TGTGCCAGCAGCCCGGGACAGGGGGCAAGCGGGAGGTGGGTCGGGGAGCTGTTTTTT. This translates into CASSPGQGASGRWVGELFF.